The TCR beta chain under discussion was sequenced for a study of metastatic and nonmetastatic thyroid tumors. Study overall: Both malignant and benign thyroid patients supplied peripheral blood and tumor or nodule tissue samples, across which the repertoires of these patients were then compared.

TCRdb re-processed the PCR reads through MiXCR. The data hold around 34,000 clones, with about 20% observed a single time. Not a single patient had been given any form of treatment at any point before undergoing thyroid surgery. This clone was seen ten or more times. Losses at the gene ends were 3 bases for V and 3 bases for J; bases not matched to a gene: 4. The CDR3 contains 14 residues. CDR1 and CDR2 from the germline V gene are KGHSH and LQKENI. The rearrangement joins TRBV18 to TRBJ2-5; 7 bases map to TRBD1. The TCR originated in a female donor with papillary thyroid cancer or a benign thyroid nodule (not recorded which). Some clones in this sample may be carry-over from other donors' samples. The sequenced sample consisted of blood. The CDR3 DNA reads TGTGCCAGCTCACCCGACACAGGGGAAGAGACCCAGTACTTC. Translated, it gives CASSPDTGEETQYF.